The TCR beta chain under discussion was sequenced for a study of T cell changes during pregnancy in multiple sclerosis. This CDR3 has 14 residues. Deletions cut 2 bases from V and 6 bases from J, with 14 bases between. Germline CDR1 and CDR2: MGHDK and SYGVNS. Sequencing was performed with immunoSEQ multiplex PCR; in TCRdb, only in-frame clones are kept and a portion is missing. The sample lists approximately 31,000 clones; 90% to 95% were seen once. The TCR comes from a female donor with multiple sclerosis, enrolled in a pregnancy study. The chain recombines TRBV25-1 with TRBJ2-7; D might be TRBD1 (6 bases). The sample was CD4+ T cells from peripheral blood mononuclear cells, taken in the second trimester of pregnancy. The CDR3: CASSEHREGGEQYF. The CDR3 region has the DNA TGTGCCAGCAGTGAACACAGGGAAGGGGGCGAGCAGTACTTC.